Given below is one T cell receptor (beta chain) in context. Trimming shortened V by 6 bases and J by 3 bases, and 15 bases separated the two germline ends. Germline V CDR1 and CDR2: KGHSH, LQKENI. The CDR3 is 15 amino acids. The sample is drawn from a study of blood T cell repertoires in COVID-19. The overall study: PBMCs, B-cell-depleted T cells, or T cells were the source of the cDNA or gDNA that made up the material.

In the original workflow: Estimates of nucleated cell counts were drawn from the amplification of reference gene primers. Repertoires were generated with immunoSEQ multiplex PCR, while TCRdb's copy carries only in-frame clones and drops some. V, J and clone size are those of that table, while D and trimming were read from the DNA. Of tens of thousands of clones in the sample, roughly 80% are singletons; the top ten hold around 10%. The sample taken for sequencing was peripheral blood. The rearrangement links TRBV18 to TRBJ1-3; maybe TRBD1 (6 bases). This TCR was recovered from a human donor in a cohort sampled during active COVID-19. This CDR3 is CASSASTGFGNTIYF. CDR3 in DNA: TGTGCCAGCTCTGCGAGTACAGGGTTTGGAAACACCATATATTTT.